Following are 15 T cell receptor beta chains from one sample sequenced in a study of radiation and T cells in renal cell carcinoma. Sequencing was performed with immunoSEQ multiplex PCR; in TCRdb, only in-frame clones are kept and a portion is missing. The sample has around 170,000 clones; 88% are singletons. Time point indicated: blood 4 weeks post-SBRT, at nephrectomy. Treatment in this sample: 15 Gy SBRT to primary tumor, nephrectomy 4 weeks later. Sequences were derived from blood, sampled from a patient whose treatment included radiotherapy and nephrectomy. The origin of the receptors is a woman between 45 and 60 years old with renal cell carcinoma.

Comment on this clone: Other nucleotide sequences in the sample specify the same CDR3. The genes are TRBV5-1 and TRBJ2-1; D unresolved. Germline lookup yields CDR1 SGHRS and CDR2 YFSETQ. The CDR3 spans 13 residues. V dropped 0 bases and J dropped 4 bases, with 5 bases sitting between them. DNA of the CDR3: TGCGCCAGCAGCTTGGACGTATACAATGAGCAGTTCTTC. This translates into CASSLDVYNEQFF.

The chain combines TRBV6-4 with TRBJ1-1, with a weak D call TRBD1 (5 bases). The CDR3 totals 13 residues. V was cut by 2 bases and J by 6 bases, with 10 bases left in between. Germline assignment: CDR1 MRHNA and CDR2 SNTAGT. The CDR3 nucleotides read TGTGCCAGCAGTGACGTTAGGGGCGCTGAAGCTTTCTTT. Translating gives CASSDVRGAEAFF.

The chain joins TRBV4-2 to TRBJ1-3; the match to TRBD1 covers 7 bases. The CDR3 covers 17 residues. Trimming cost V 1 base and J 2 bases; bases outside gene matches: 8. Germline CDR1 is LGHNA and CDR2 is YNFKEQ. DNA of the CDR3: TGTGCCAGCAGCCAAGTCTACAGGGGTAGCGCTGGAAACACCATATATTTT. Amino acid sequence: CASSQVYRGSAGNTIYF.

This clone showed up just a few times. This chain uses TRBV20-1 with TRBJ1-1; D perhaps matches TRBD1 (5 bases). Germline-derived CDR1 and CDR2 are DFQATT and SNEGSKA (reference sequence). The CDR3 consists of 11 residues. V lost 5 bases and J 1 base, leaving 5 bases between the germline ends. CDR3 coding DNA: TGCAGTGCTGGGGGGAACACTGAAGCTTTCTTT. Translated: CSAGGNTEAFF.

This rearrangement joins TRBV14 to TRBJ2-7; D gene unclear. CDR1 is SGHDN and CDR2 is FVKESK in the germline V gene. Trimming took off 0 bases at V and 6 bases at J, with 9 bases between the two ends. CDR3 length: 13 amino acids. The CDR3 DNA reads as TGTGCCAGCAGCCAAGATACCGCAGGCGAGCAGTACTTC. Protein: CASSQDTAGEQYF.

The gene calls are TRBV7-3 and TRBJ1-4; no reliable D call. Germline values: CDR1 SGHTA, CDR2 FQGTGA. The CDR3 has 16 amino acids. V was cut by 6 bases and J by 5 bases, with 19 bases left in between. CDR3 bases: TGTGCCAGCAGTCCACGGGAAGGGCTGGTAAATGAAAAACTGTTTTTT. This translates into CASSPREGLVNEKLFF.

The chain carries TRBV5-1 and TRBJ2-1; D call uncertain. CDR3 length: 11 amino acids. Per the germline V gene, CDR1 is SGHRS and CDR2 is YFSETQ. Trimming pared 4 bases from V and 7 bases from J, leaving 6 bases between. The CDR3 nucleotides are TGCGCCAGCAGCCATGGGAATGAGCAGTTCTTC. Its translation: CASSHGNEQFF.

The chain carries TRBV4-1 and TRBJ2-2; D is ambiguous. Germline V gene sequence: CDR1 MGHRA, CDR2 YSYEKL. V was clipped by 1 base and J by 1 base, with 7 bases between them. The CDR3 is made up of 15 amino acids. Here the CDR3 reads CASSQVGQNTGELFF. CDR3 sequence (DNA): TGCGCCAGCAGCCAAGTTGGGCAGAACACCGGGGAGCTGTTTTTT.

In this sample, this clone turned up a few times. This chain connects TRBV19 to TRBJ1-2; a possible D gene is TRBD1 (5 bases). The CDR3 runs 13 residues. Trimming cost V 5 bases and J 4 bases, with 11 bases left between them. Germline lookup yields CDR1 LNHDA and CDR2 SQIVND (reference sequence). The CDR3 is CASSQEGLYGYTF. The CDR3, as DNA: TGTGCCAGTAGTCAGGAGGGACTCTATGGCTACACCTTC.

Worth noting for this clone: This CDR3 is also generated by other DNA sequences in the sample. The V call is TRBV2, the J call TRBJ1-5; 10 nucleotides align to TRBD1. CDR3 length: 13 amino acids. The ends lost 9 bases at V and 5 bases at J; junction bases unmatched: 4. Germline CDR1 reads SNHLY; CDR2 reads FYNNEI. The CDR3 DNA sequence: TGTGCCAGTTCGACAGGGGGCGATCAGCCCCAGCATTTT. Protein sequence: CASSTGGDQPQHF. The whole variable domain, filled in from reference TRBV2 and TRBJ1-5, reads EPEVTQTPSHQVTQMGQEVILRCVPISNHLYFYWYRQILGQKVEFLVSFYNNEISEKSEIFDDQFSVERPDGSNFTLKIRSTKLEDSAMYFCASSTGGDQPQHFGDGTRLSIL.

The CDR3 reads CASSSRDSIYGYTF. The CDR3, as DNA: TGTGCCAGCAGCAGCCGGGACAGTATTTATGGCTACACCTTC. J is TRBJ1-2 and V is TRBV5-4, with 7 bases fitting TRBD1. This CDR3 is 14 amino acids long. Germline values: CDR1 SGHNT, CDR2 YYREEE (reference sequence). The ends lost 4 bases at V and 5 bases at J; junction bases unmatched: 8.

The J gene is TRBJ2-6, the V gene TRBV7-2; D ambiguous. The CDR3 spans 16 residues. V lost 3 bases and J lost 0, with 9 bases in between. The V gene's germline CDR1 is SGHTA and CDR2 FQGNSA. The CDR3 nucleotides are TGTGCCAGCAGCTTTACATATAACTCTGGGGCCAACGTCCTGACTTTC. As protein: CASSFTYNSGANVLTF.

This rearrangement joins TRBV2 to TRBJ2-7, with 8 nucleotides matching TRBD1. CDR1 is SNHLY and CDR2 is FYNNEI in the germline V gene. The CDR3 is made up of 15 amino acids. After removal of 3 bases from V and 2 bases from J, the junction contained 6 bases not matched to a gene. The CDR3 reads CASSDRDRLPYEQYF. The CDR3 DNA follows: TGTGCCAGCAGTGATAGGGACAGGCTCCCCTACGAGCAGTACTTC.

The V gene is TRBV7-8, the J gene TRBJ1-3; no reliable D call. Trimming left V 3 bases short and J 3 bases short, with 18 bases between. Looked up from germline, CDR1 is SGHVS and CDR2 is FQNEAQ. The CDR3 covers 17 residues. The CDR3 is CASSFLGWAFGGNTIYF. In DNA form, the CDR3 reads TGTGCCAGCAGCTTCCTCGGTTGGGCTTTTGGTGGAAACACCATATATTTT.

The chain is built from TRBV2 and TRBJ1-4; unclear D gene. The CDR3 covers 14 residues. V was shortened by 5 bases and J by 0 bases, with 7 bases between the two germline ends. Germline V lookup: CDR1 SNHLY, CDR2 FYNNEI. In DNA form, the CDR3 reads TGTGCCAGCAGTTCGCTTACAACTAATGAAAAACTGTTTTTT. Residues: CASSSLTTNEKLFF.